The 18 T cell receptor beta chains presented below share a single source sample, sequenced in a study of glioma-infiltrating T cells. The iRepertoire nested amplicon-rescue multiplex PCR amplified TCR alpha and beta CDR3s from RNA. One entry per CDR3 protein, called by TCRdb with MiXCR from the multiplex PCR reads. In the table there are more than 300,000 distinct CDR3 sequences, about 40% of which are singletons. The sequenced sample was glioma tissue, nonneoplastic brain tissue, or PBMCs (not recorded which). Receptors were obtained from a human donor with low-grade glioma or glioblastoma, undergoing nonglioma brain surgery, or in good health (not recorded which).

The sample holds many counts of this clonotype. The V and J genes are TRBV6-1 and TRBJ2-7; 7 bases line up with TRBD1. CDR3 length: 15 amino acids. Germline V gene lookup returns CDR1 MNHNS and CDR2 SASEGT. Losses at the gene ends were 6 bases for V and 0 bases for J; bases not matched to a gene: 8. Written as DNA, the CDR3 is TGTGCCAGCAGGCGGACAGGTAAAGGCTCCTACGAGCAGTACTTC. This gives the protein CASRRTGKGSYEQYF.

This clonotype showed up just a few times. The chain links TRBV28 to TRBJ1-6; 7 bases fit TRBD1. J was trimmed by 9 bases and V by 6 bases; bases with no gene match: 8. Germline assignment: CDR1 MDHEN and CDR2 SYDVKM. The CDR3 extends over 14 amino acids. CDR3 sequence reads: CASRDRAGGSPLHF. CDR3 bases: TGTGCCAGCAGAGACAGGGCGGGTGGTTCACCCCTCCACTTT.

This clonotype was picked up a small number of times. The chain links TRBV28 to TRBJ2-2; D gene unclear. Germline V gene lookup returns CDR1 MDHEN and CDR2 SYDVKM. The V gene lost 5 bases and the J gene lost 5 bases, with 18 bases spanning the gap. CDR3 size: 16 residues. The CDR3 reads CASSPPAGPPTGELFF. The CDR3 DNA is TGTGCCAGCAGTCCCCCGGCAGGACCTCCGACCGGGGAGCTGTTTTTT. The full variable domain, in which reference TRBV28 and TRBJ2-2 provide the parts outside the CDR3, is DVKVTQSSRYLVKRTGEKVFLECVQDMDHENMFWYRQDPGLGLRLIYFSYDVKMKEKGDIPEGYSVSREKKERFSLILESASTNQTSMYLCASSPPAGPPTGELFFGEGSRLTVL.

About this clonotype: Just one base apart from a much larger clone, this may be a read error. The rearrangement uses TRBV28 and TRBJ1-5, with TRBD1 as a possible D gene (5 bases). The CDR3 extends over 15 amino acids. Germline V gene lookup returns CDR1 MDHEN and CDR2 SYDVKM. The V end lost 7 bases, the J end lost 4 bases, and 17 bases lay between the germline ends. CDR3 residues: CASNQGVYKNQPQHF. As DNA, the CDR3 is TGTGCCAGCAATCAAGGGGTATACAAAAATCAGCCCCAGCATTTT.

The J gene is TRBJ1-3, the V gene TRBV29-1, with D uncertain. Germline V CDR1 and CDR2: SQVTM, ANQGSEA. CDR3 length: 11 residues. Deletions cut 7 bases from V and 2 bases from J, with 6 bases between. CDR3 in amino acids: CSGGTGNTIYF. In nucleotides, the CDR3 is TGCAGCGGGGGAACTGGAAACACCATATATTTT.

With regard to this clonotype: A much larger clone lies one base from this, so it may be a read error. The J gene is TRBJ2-7, the V gene TRBV15; 9 positions agree with TRBD2. The length of the CDR3 is 16 residues. Trimming cost V 1 base and J 6 bases; bases outside gene matches: 10. Germline V gene lookup returns CDR1 LNHNV and CDR2 YYDKDF (reference sequence). The CDR3 region has the DNA TGTGCCACCAGCAGAGGCCTCGGCGGGAGGGTCTTCGAGCAGTACTTC. Encoded protein: CATSRGLGGRVFEQYF.

The V call is TRBV7-2, the J call TRBJ1-1; 10 positions agree with TRBD1. The CDR3 extends over 15 amino acids. CDR1 is SGHTA and CDR2 is FQGNSA in the germline V gene. V was pared by 3 bases and J by 4 bases, with 5 bases of the junction left unmatched. This CDR3 reads CASSFGQGERTEAFF. As DNA, the CDR3 is TGTGCCAGCAGCTTCGGACAGGGGGAGCGCACTGAAGCTTTCTTT.

V is TRBV4-1 and J is TRBJ2-1; possibly TRBD1 for D (5 bases). The CDR3 runs to 17 residues. Germline CDR1 reads MGHRA; CDR2 reads YSYEKL. V lost 1 base to trimming and J lost 4 bases, with 17 bases between them. This CDR3 reads CASSQAGRGRTYNEQFF. CDR3 nucleotide sequence: TGCGCCAGCAGCCAAGCGGGCCGTGGCAGGACATACAATGAGCAGTTCTTC.

The genes are TRBV7-9 and TRBJ2-5, with a tentative D call TRBD1 (6 bases). This CDR3 spans 20 amino acids. V dropped 4 bases and J dropped 2 bases, with 29 bases sitting between them. Germline assignment: CDR1 SEHNR and CDR2 FQNEAQ (reference sequence). The CDR3 reads CASSSTRQGNLGTRQETQYF. CDR3 sequence (DNA): TGTGCCAGCAGCTCAACGAGGCAGGGGAATCTAGGGACGAGGCAAGAGACCCAGTACTTC.

This chain joins TRBV28 and TRBJ2-5; no clear D gene. V was shortened by 3 bases and J by 1 base, with 21 bases between the two germline ends. This CDR3 has 18 amino acids. Germline assignment: CDR1 MDHEN and CDR2 SYDVKM. CDR3 sequence (DNA): TGTGCCAGCAGTTTCGGGCTTCGGGCAGTCTCTCGCCAAGAGACCCAGTACTTC. This gives the protein CASSFGLRAVSRQETQYF. Variable domain in full (rest from reference TRBV28 and TRBJ2-5): DVKVTQSSRYLVKRTGEKVFLECVQDMDHENMFWYRQDPGLGLRLIYFSYDVKMKEKGDIPEGYSVSREKKERFSLILESASTNQTSMYLCASSFGLRAVSRQETQYFGPGTRLLVL.

Details on this clonotype: Given a much more abundant clone one base away, this may be a read error. The V call is TRBV20-1, the J call TRBJ2-1; 9 nucleotides agree with TRBD2. V lost 0 bases to trimming and J lost 9 bases; unmatched junction nucleotides: 12. There are 16 residues in the CDR3. The germline CDR1 and CDR2 sequences are DFQATT and SNEGSKA (reference sequence). The DNA of the CDR3 is TGCAGTGCTAGAGATTTAGGCGGGAGGGCCTCATTTGAGCAGTTCTTC. It translates to CSARDLGGRASFEQFF.

The chain joins TRBV6-1 to TRBJ1-2; a weak D match, TRBD1 (5 bases). The CDR3 is 12 residues long. Trimming removed 6 bases from V and 8 bases from J, with 13 bases in between. Germline-derived CDR1 and CDR2 are MNHNS and SASEGT. The CDR3 loop is CASRAGSGGYTF. The CDR3 DNA reads as TGTGCCAGCAGGGCAGGGTCTGGGGGCTACACCTTC.

The J gene is TRBJ1-1, the V gene TRBV7-2; D remains unclear. V lost 4 bases and J lost 1, with 10 bases in between. CDR3 length: 14 residues. Germline lookup yields CDR1 SGHTA and CDR2 FQGNSA. The CDR3 here is CASSSMGRNTEAFF. The CDR3 nucleotides read TGTGCCAGCAGCTCCATGGGGAGGAACACTGAAGCTTTCTTT.

This clonotype was picked up many times. The V gene is TRBV19, the J gene TRBJ1-1; D might be TRBD1 (6 bases). Germline V CDR1 and CDR2: LNHDA, SQIVND (reference sequence). The CDR3 totals 19 residues. The V end lost 7 bases, the J end lost 0 bases, and 27 bases lay between the germline ends. As DNA, the CDR3 is TGTGCCAGTATATATCGGCGTATTACAGGGAGCAGAATGAACACTGAAGCTTTCTTT. Its protein product is CASIYRRITGSRMNTEAFF.

This clonotype appeared many times. The V gene is TRBV20-1, the J gene TRBJ2-3, with D uncertain. CDR1 and CDR2 (germline): DFQATT, SNEGSKA (reference sequence). The CDR3 loop spans 13 amino acids. V lost 1 base, J lost 4 bases, and 9 bases lay in between. CDR3 sequence (DNA): TGCAGTGCTAGAGTCTCTATCCCAGATACGCAGTATTTT. Translating gives CSARVSIPDTQYF.

The chain uses TRBV6-1 and TRBJ2-1, with D unclear. The CDR3 loop spans 12 amino acids. Trimming shortened V by 6 bases and J by 10 bases, and 13 bases separated the two germline ends. Germline values: CDR1 MNHNS, CDR2 SASEGT. Written as DNA, the CDR3 is TGTGCCAGCAGAGAATACCCCAACGAGCAGTTCTTC. Its translation is CASREYPNEQFF.

CDR3: CASGLGGGETQYF. CDR3 nucleotides: TGTGCTAGTGGTTTGGGGGGGGGAGAGACCCAGTACTTC. V gene TRBV12-5 combines with J gene TRBJ2-5; 7 bases are shared with TRBD2. V lost 1 base to trimming and J lost 4 bases; unmatched junction nucleotides: 0. The CDR3 length is 13 residues. CDR1 is LGHNT, CDR2 FRNRAP, per germline. Combining the CDR3 with reference TRBV12-5 and TRBJ2-5 gives the whole variable domain DARVTQTPRHKVTEMGQEVTMRCQPILGHNTVFWYRQTMMQGLELLAYFRNRAPLDDSGMPKDRFSAEMPDATLATLKIQPSEPRDSAVYFCASGLGGGETQYFGPGTRLLVL.

This clonotype was observed a few times. The chain recombines TRBV27 with TRBJ2-4, with TRBD1 matching 7 bases. V was pared by 3 bases and J by 7 bases, with 12 bases of the junction left unmatched. CDR1 and CDR2 from the germline V gene are MNHEY and SMNVEV (reference sequence). The CDR3 totals 16 residues. For the CDR3, the DNA is TGTGCCAGCAGTTTTCAGGACAGGTCCCTGCGGAACATTCAGTACTTC. It codes for CASSFQDRSLRNIQYF.